This TCR beta chain originates from a study of blood T cell repertoires in COVID-19. Study at large: Italy, Spain and the United States were the sources of the convalescent and acute COVID-19 samples.

Trimming stripped 4 bases from V and 4 bases from J, with 17 bases between. Germline V lookup: CDR1 MGHRA, CDR2 YSYEKL. The CDR3 is 15 amino acids. TCRdb's table, derived via immunoSEQ multiplex PCR, lists solely in-frame clones and lacks some. Altogether fewer than 60,000 clones are present, approximately 82% being singletons, with the ten largest covering less than 10%. The chain couples TRBV4-1 to TRBJ2-7, with TRBD2 as a possible D gene (5 bases). The specimen sequenced was peripheral blood. This TCR came from a human donor in a cohort sampled during active COVID-19. The DNA of the CDR3 is TGCGCCAGCAGCCTGCAGAAAGAGGGCATTTACGAGCAGTACTTC. It encodes CASSLQKEGIYEQYF.